A single T cell receptor (beta chain) is shown here with its context. V dropped 4 bases and J dropped 2 bases, with 9 bases sitting between them. The CDR3 has 14 residues. CDR1 is LNHDA, CDR2 SQIVND, per germline (reference sequence). The data are from a study of memory CD4+ T cells and cytomegalovirus serostatus. The sort gate was single viable CD3+CD4+CD8-CD45RO+ cells for memory CD4+ T cells. Clones were read by immunoSEQ multiplex PCR, and TCRdb kept only the in-frame ones, dropping some. The profile covers 30,000 to 40,000 clones, with around 78% appearing a single time and approximately 0.8% taken by the ten largest.

Sequences were obtained from memory CD4+ T cells from blood. The chain combines TRBV19 with TRBJ1-5, with D possibly being TRBD1 (5 bases). The clonotype originates from an adult in good health and CMV-seronegative. CDR3 loop: CASSTSGRNQPQHF. The CDR3 bases are TGTGCCAGTAGTACCTCGGGGCGCAATCAGCCCCAGCATTTT.